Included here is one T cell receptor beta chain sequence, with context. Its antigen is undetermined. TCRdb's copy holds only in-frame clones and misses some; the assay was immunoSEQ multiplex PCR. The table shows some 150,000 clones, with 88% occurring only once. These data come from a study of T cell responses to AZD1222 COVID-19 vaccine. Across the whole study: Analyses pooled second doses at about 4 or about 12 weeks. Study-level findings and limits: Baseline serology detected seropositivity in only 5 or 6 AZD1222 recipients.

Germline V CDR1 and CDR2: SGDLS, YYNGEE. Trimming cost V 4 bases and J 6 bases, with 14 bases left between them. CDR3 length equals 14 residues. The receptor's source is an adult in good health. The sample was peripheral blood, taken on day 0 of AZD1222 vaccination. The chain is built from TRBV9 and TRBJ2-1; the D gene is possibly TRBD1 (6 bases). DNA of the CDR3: TGTGCCAGCAGCCCAAACACAGGGACCAATGAGCAGTTCTTC. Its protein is CASSPNTGTNEQFF. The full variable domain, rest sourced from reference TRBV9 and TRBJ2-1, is DSGVTQTPKHLITATGQRVTLRCSPRSGDLSVYWYQQSLDQGLQFLIQYYNGEERAKGNILERFSAQQFPDLHSELNLSSLELGDSALYFCASSPNTGTNEQFFGPGTRLTVL.